This paragraph reports one T cell receptor (beta chain). The data derive from a study of lymphopenia after photon versus proton radiotherapy. Measured with immunoSEQ multiplex PCR; TCRdb has only the in-frame clones, and not every one. The sample has roughly 30,000 clones; about 94% are singletons. Germline CDR1 reads SNHLY; CDR2 reads FYNNEI. J was trimmed by 5 bases and V by 6 bases; bases with no gene match: 13. The CDR3 contains 16 residues. This receptor was identified in a woman in her fifties or sixties with cholangiocarcinoma. This chain links TRBV2 with TRBJ1-1, with 9 bases matching TRBD1. Sequenced here: peripheral blood, sampled from a patient treated with photon-based radiotherapy. The CDR3 DNA reads as TGTGCCAGCAGAGGCTCCGGGACAGGGATTAGGACTGAAGCTTTCTTT. Translation gives CASRGSGTGIRTEAFF.